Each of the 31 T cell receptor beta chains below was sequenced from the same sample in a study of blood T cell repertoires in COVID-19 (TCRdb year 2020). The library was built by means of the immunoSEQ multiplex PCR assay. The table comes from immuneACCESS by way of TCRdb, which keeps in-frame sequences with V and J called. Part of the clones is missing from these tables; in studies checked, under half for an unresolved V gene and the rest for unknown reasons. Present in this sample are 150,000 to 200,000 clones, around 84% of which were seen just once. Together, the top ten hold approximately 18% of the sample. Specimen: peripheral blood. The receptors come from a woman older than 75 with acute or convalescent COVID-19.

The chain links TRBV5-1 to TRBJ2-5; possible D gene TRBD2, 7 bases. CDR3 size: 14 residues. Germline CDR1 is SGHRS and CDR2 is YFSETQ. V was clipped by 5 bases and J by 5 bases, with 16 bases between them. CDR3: CASRIGGARETQYF. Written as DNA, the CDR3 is TGCGCCAGCAGGATAGGGGGGGCGAGGGAGACCCAGTACTTC.

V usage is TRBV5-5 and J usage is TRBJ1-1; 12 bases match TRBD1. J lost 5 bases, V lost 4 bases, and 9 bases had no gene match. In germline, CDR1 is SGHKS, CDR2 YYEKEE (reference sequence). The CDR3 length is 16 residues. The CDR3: CASSRRDRGLMTEAFF. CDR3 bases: TGTGCCAGCAGCCGGCGGGACAGGGGGCTTATGACTGAAGCTTTCTTT.

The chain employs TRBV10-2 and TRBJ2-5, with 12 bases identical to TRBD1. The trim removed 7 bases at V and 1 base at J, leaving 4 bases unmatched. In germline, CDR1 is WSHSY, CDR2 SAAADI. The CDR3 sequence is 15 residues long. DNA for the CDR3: TGCGCCAGCACCCGGGACAGGGGGCGCCAAGAGACCCAGTACTTC. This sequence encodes CASTRDRGRQETQYF.

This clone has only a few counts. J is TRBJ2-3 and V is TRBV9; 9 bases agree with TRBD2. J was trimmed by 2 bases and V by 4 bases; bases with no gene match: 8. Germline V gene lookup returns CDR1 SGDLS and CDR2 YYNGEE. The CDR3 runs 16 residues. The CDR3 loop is CASSIRGGDTTDTQYF. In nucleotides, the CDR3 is TGTGCCAGCAGCATACGCGGGGGGGATACCACAGATACGCAGTATTTT.

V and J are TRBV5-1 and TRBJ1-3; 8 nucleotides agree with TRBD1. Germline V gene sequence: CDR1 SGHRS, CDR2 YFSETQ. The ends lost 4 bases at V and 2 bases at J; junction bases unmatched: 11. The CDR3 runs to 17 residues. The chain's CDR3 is CASSLGESGGAGNTIYF. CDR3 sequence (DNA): TGCGCCAGCAGCCTGGGTGAATCAGGGGGCGCTGGAAACACCATATATTTT.

The CDR3, as DNA: TGTGCCAGCAGCGTAGCCGACAGGGCGAGGCGGGAGAACACCGGGGAGCTGTTTTTT. This translates into CASSVADRARRENTGELFF. The chain employs TRBV9 and TRBJ2-2, with D possibly matching TRBD1 (7 bases). CDR1 SGDLS and CDR2 YYNGEE come from the germline V gene. The CDR3 runs 19 residues. Deletions cut 0 bases from V and 1 base from J, with 19 bases between.

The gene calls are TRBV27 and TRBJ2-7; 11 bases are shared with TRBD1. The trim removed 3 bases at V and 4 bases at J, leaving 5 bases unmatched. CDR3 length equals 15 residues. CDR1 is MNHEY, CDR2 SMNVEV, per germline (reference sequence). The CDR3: CASSFGDRGAYEQYF. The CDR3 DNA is TGTGCCAGCAGTTTCGGGGACAGGGGGGCGTACGAGCAGTACTTC.

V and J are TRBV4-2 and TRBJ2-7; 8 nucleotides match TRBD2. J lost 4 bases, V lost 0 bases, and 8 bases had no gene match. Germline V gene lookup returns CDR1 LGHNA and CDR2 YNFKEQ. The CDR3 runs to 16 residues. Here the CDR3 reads CASSQEALAGTYEQYF. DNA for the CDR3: TGTGCCAGCAGCCAAGAAGCTCTAGCGGGTACTTACGAGCAGTACTTC.

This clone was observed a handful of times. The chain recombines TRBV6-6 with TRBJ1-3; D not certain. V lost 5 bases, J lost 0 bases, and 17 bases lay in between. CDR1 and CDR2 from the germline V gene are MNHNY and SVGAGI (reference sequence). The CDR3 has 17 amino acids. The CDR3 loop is CASSLRRTVTSGNTIYF. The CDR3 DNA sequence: TGTGCCAGCAGTCTCCGGAGGACGGTGACCTCTGGAAACACCATATATTTT.

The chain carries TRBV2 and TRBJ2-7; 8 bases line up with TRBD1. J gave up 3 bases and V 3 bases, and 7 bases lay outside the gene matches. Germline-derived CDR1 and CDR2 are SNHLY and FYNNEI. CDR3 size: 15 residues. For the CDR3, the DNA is TGTGCCAGCAGTGACGGTCAGGGGGCTAACTACGAGCAGTACTTC. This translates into CASSDGQGANYEQYF.

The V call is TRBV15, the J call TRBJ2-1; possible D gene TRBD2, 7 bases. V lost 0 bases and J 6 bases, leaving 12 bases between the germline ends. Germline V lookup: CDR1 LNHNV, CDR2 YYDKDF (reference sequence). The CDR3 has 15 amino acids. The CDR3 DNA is TGTGCCACCAGCAGAGATTGGGGAGGGGGCAATGAGCAGTTCTTC. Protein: CATSRDWGGGNEQFF.

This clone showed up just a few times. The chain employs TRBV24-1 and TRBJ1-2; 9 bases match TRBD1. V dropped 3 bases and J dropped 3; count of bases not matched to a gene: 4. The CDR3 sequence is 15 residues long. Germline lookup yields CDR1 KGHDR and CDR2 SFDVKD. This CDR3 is CATSDDGTGHYGYTF. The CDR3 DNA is TGTGCCACCAGTGATGACGGGACAGGGCACTATGGCTACACCTTC.

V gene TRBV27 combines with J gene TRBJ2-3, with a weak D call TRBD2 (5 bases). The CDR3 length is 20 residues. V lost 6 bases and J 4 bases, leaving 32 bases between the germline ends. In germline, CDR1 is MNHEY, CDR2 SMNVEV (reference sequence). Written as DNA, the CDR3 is TGTGCCAGCAGGCTCCGGCATCGAACCTCAGGAGGAGCTACCGCAGATACGCAGTATTTT. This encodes CASRLRHRTSGGATADTQYF.

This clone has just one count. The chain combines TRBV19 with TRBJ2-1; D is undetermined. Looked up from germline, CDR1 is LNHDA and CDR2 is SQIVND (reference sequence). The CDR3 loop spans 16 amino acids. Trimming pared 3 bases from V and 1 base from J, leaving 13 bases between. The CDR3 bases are TGTGCCAGTAGTATCCTTAGAGTTGTATCCTACAATGAGCAGTTCTTC. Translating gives CASSILRVVSYNEQFF.

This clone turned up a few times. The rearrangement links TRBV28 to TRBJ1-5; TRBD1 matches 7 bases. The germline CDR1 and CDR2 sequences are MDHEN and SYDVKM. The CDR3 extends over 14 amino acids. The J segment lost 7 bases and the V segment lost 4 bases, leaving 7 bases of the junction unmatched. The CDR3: CASSWGRGKQPQHF. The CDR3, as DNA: TGTGCCAGCAGTTGGGGCAGGGGGAAACAGCCCCAGCATTTT.

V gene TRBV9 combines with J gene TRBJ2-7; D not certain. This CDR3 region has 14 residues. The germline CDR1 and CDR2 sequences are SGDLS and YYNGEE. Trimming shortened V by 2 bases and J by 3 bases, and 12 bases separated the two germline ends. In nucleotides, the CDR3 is TGTGCCAGCAGCGTGAGTACCACCGACTACGAGCAGTACTTC. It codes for CASSVSTTDYEQYF.

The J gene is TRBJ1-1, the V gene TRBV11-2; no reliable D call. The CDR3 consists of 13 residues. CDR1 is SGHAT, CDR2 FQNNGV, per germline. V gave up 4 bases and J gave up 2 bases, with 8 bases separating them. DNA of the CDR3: TGTGCCAGCAGCTCGGAGTATAACACTGAAGCTTTCTTT. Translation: CASSSEYNTEAFF.

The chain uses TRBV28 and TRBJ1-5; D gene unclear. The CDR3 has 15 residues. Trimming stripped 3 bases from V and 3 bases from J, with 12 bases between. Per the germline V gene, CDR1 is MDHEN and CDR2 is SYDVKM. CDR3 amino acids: CASSLDSNVNQPQHF. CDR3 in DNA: TGTGCCAGCAGTTTGGACTCTAACGTCAATCAGCCCCAGCATTTT.

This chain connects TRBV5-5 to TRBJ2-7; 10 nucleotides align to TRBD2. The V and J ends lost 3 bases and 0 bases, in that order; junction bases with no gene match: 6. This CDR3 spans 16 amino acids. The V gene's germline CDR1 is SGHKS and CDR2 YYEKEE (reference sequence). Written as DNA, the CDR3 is TGTGCCAGCAGCTCACATAGCGGGAGGCTCTCCTACGAGCAGTACTTC. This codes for CASSSHSGRLSYEQYF.

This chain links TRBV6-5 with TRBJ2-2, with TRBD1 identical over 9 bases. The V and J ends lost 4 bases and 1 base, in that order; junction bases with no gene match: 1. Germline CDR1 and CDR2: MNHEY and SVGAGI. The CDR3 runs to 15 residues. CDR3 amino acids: CASSWGQGNTGELFF. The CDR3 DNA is TGTGCCAGCAGTTGGGGACAGGGGAACACCGGGGAGCTGTTTTTT.

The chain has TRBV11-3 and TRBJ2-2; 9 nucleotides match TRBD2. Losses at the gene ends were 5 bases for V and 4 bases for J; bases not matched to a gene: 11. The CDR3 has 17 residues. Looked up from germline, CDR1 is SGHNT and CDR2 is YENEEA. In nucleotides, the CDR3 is TGTGCCAGCAGCCGCGGGGGTAGCGGGAGTAGCACCGGGGAGCTGTTTTTT. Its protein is CASSRGGSGSSTGELFF. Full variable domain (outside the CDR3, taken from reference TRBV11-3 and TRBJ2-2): EAGVVQSPRYKIIEKKQPVAFWCNPISGHNTLYWYLQNLGQGPELLIRYENEEAVDDSQLPKDRFSAERLKGVDSTLKIQPAELGDSAVYLCASSRGGSGSSTGELFFGEGSRLTVL.

The CDR3 loop reads CASSPPGGNTEAFF. The CDR3 DNA sequence: TGTGCCAGCAGTCCACCCGGGGGAAACACTGAAGCTTTCTTT. The chain uses TRBV28 and TRBJ1-1; D possibly corresponds to TRBD1 (5 bases). The germline gives CDR1 MDHEN, CDR2 SYDVKM. V was cut by 5 bases and J by 2 bases, with 12 bases left in between. The CDR3 has 14 residues. The complete variable domain, with remaining parts taken from reference TRBV28 and TRBJ1-1, reads DVKVTQSSRYLVKRTGEKVFLECVQDMDHENMFWYRQDPGLGLRLIYFSYDVKMKEKGDIPEGYSVSREKKERFSLILESASTNQTSMYLCASSPPGGNTEAFFGQGTRLTVV.

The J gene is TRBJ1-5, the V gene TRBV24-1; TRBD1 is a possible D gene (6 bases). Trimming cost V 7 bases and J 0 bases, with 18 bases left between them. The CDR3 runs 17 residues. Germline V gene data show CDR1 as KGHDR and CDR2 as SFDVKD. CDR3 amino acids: CATRVPGQTFSNQPQHF. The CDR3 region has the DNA TGTGCCACCAGGGTACCCGGACAGACATTTAGCAATCAGCCCCAGCATTTT.

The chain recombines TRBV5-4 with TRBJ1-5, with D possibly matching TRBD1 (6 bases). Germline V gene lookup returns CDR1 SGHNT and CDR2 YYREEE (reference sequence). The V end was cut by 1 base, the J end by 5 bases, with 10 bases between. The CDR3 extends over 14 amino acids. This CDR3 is CASSLQGRDQPQHF. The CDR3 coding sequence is TGTGCCAGCAGCTTGCAGGGGAGGGATCAGCCCCAGCATTTT. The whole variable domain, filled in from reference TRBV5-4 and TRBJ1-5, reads ETGVTQSPTHLIKTRGQQVTLRCSSQSGHNTVSWYQQALGQGPQFIFQYYREEENGRGNFPPRFSGLQFPNYSSELNVNALELDDSALYLCASSLQGRDQPQHFGDGTRLSIL.

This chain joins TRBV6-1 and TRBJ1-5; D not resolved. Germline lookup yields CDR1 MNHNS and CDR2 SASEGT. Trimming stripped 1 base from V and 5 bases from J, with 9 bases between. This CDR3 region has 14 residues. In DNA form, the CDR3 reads TGTGCCAGCAGTGAAGTCAGATTGGATCAGCCCCAGCATTTT. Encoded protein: CASSEVRLDQPQHF.

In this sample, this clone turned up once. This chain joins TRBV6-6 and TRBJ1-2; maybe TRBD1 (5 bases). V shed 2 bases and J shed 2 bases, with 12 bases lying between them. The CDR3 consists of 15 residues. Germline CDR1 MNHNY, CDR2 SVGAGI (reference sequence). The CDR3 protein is CASSYGAASNYGYTF. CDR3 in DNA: TGTGCCAGCAGTTACGGGGCAGCCTCAAACTATGGCTACACCTTC.

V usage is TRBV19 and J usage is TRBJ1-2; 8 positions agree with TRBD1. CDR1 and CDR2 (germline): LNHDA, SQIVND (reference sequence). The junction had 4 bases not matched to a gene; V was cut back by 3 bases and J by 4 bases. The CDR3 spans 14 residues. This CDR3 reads CASSISGTGYGYTF. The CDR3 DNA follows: TGTGCCAGTAGTATTTCAGGGACAGGCTATGGCTACACCTTC.

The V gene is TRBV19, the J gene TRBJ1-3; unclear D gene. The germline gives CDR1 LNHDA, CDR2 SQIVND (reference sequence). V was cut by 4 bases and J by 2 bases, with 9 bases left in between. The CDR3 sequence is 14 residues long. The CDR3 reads CASSTEPPGNTIYF. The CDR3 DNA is TGTGCCAGTAGTACCGAGCCCCCTGGAAACACCATATATTTT.

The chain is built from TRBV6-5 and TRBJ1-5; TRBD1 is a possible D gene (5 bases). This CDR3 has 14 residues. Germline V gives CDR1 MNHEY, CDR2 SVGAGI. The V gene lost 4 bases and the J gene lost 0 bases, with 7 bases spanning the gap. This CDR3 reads CASSSRVSNQPQHF. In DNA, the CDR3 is TGTGCCAGCAGTTCCAGGGTTAGCAATCAGCCCCAGCATTTT.

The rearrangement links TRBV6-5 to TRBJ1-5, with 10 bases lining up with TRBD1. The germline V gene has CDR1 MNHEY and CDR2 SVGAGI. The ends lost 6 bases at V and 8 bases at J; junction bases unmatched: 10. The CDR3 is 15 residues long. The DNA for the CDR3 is TGTGCCAGCAGGTCATATTGGACAGGGGGAGAGCCCCAGCATTTT. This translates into CASRSYWTGGEPQHF.

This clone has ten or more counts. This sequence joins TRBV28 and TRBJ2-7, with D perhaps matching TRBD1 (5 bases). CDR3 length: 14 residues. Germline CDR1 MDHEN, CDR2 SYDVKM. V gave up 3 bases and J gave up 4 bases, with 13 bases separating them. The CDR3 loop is CASSFSQGTYEQYF. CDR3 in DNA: TGTGCCAGCAGTTTTAGTCAGGGTACTTACGAGCAGTACTTC.